This is a list of T cell receptor beta chains from one sample in a study of blood T cell repertoires in COVID-19. Measured with immunoSEQ multiplex PCR; TCRdb has only the in-frame clones, and not every one. The repertoire holds some 80,000 clones, approximately 90% seen once, with 2.6% in the top ten. Sequencing was carried out using peripheral blood. The origin of the receptors is a man aged 50 to 59 with COVID-19, enrolled during active disease. Each CDR3 is given with its conserved first and last residue. The D gene is left open where the match is weak. Only some rows state a clone size, as once, few, many or a class for expanded clones.

clone_size	v_call	j_call	d_call	cdr3_nt	cdr3_aa
.	TRBV2	TRBJ2-3	TRBD2	TGTGCCAGCAGCCCTACTAGCGGAAGCACAGATACGCAGTATTTT	CASSPTSGSTDTQYF
.	TRBV19	TRBJ1-4	TRBD1	TGTGCCAGTAGCCAAAAAGGGGGCCTCGCTCTGTTTTTT	CASSQKGGLALFF
.	TRBV25-1	TRBJ2-7	TRBD1	TGTGCCAGTCAATCAGGGGGCATACACTACGAGCAGTACTTC	CASQSGGIHYEQYF
.	TRBV9	TRBJ2-2	.	TGTGCCAGCAGCGTAGAAAGGGGCGCGAACACCGGGGAGCTGTTTTTT	CASSVERGANTGELFF
.	TRBV6-2/TRBV6-3	TRBJ2-2	TRBD2	TGTGCCAGCAGTTACTTACTAGCGGGTCGAAACCCCACCGGGGAGCTGTTTTTT	CASSYLLAGRNPTGELFF
once	TRBV5-1	TRBJ1-4	.	TGCGCCAGTCCCACAGTTGAAAAACTGTTTTTT	CASPTVEKLFF
.	TRBV15	TRBJ2-7	.	TGTGCCACCAGCCGAAGAGGATCATTCTACGAGCAGTACTTC	CATSRRGSFYEQYF
few	TRBV19	TRBJ2-2	.	TGTGCCAGTAGTATAGGGAGCACCGGGGAGCTGTTTTTT	CASSIGSTGELFF
.	TRBV11-2	TRBJ2-3	TRBD2	TGTGCCAGCAGCCAAATAGCGGGGGCTTTGAATACGCAGTATTTT	CASSQIAGALNTQYF
.	TRBV28	TRBJ1-2	.	TGTGCCAGCAGTTTAGTGCAAGCTGGGAGTGAAGACTATGGCTACACCTTC	CASSLVQAGSEDYGYTF
.	TRBV5-6	TRBJ2-2	.	TGTGCCAGCAGCTTGCGCGGGGGCTCCTACACCGGGGAGCTGTTTTTT	CASSLRGGSYTGELFF
.	TRBV24-1	TRBJ2-3	TRBD2	TGTGCCACCAGTGACAGACTAGCGGGATCCACAGATACGCAGTATTTT	CATSDRLAGSTDTQYF
.	TRBV6-1	TRBJ2-5	.	TGTGCCAGCAGTGAAGGAGGGAACCAAGAGACCCAGTACTTC	CASSEGGNQETQYF
.	TRBV9	TRBJ2-1	TRBD1	TGTGCCAGCAGCGTAGAGGGACAGGATTACAATGAGCAGTTCTTC	CASSVEGQDYNEQFF
once	TRBV5-1	TRBJ2-6	.	TGCGCCAGCAGCCTGAAGAGAGCCTCTGGGGCCAACGTCCTGACTTTC	CASSLKRASGANVLTF
.	TRBV3-1/TRBV3-2	TRBJ1-6	.	TGTGCCAGCAGCCAGCAGGGGAATTCACCCCTCCACTTT	CASSQQGNSPLHF
.	TRBV7-2	TRBJ2-3	.	TGTGCCAGCAGCCCGATGGCGGGGGATACGCAGTATTTT	CASSPMAGDTQYF
.	TRBV5-1	TRBJ2-5	TRBD1	TGCGCCAGTTCCGGGACAGGGGGTACGGAGACCCAGTACTTC	CASSGTGGTETQYF
.	TRBV9	TRBJ2-3	.	TGTGCCAGCACCCAGAAGGGGATAGTGCAAGATACGCAGTATTTT	CASTQKGIVQDTQYF
.	TRBV6-5	TRBJ1-2	TRBD1	TGTGCCACAAACAGGGGGCCCTCTTATGGCTACACCTTC	CATNRGPSYGYTF
.	TRBV19	TRBJ1-4	.	TGTGCCAGCGGCCCGGGTCGGCTGAGGGTTAATGAAAAACTGTTTTTT	CASGPGRLRVNEKLFF
.	TRBV12-3/TRBV12-4	TRBJ1-2	TRBD1	TGTGCCAGCAGTTTTGAGGGGGCGTTGGGCTACACCTTC	CASSFEGALGYTF
.	TRBV9	TRBJ1-5	.	TGTGCCAGCAGCCCCCGACCGACAAGTCCCCAGCATTTT	CASSPRPTSPQHF
.	TRBV2	TRBJ2-1	TRBD2	TGTGCCAGCGAGGGGGGAGCGGGAGGGATTGAGCAGTTCTTC	CASEGGAGGIEQFF
.	TRBV5-6	TRBJ2-2	.	TGTGCCAGCAGCTTGATGGGAGGAAACACCGGGGAGCTGTTTTTT	CASSLMGGNTGELFF
.	TRBV28	TRBJ2-7	TRBD1	TGTGCCAGCTCAATTGAGAGGGGGCGAACCTACGAGCAGTACTTC	CASSIERGRTYEQYF
.	TRBV24-1	TRBJ2-3	TRBD1	TGTGCCACCAGTGGCCGACAGGGGCCCAACACAGATACGCAGTATTTT	CATSGRQGPNTDTQYF
.	TRBV27	TRBJ1-2	TRBD1	TGTGCCAGCAGCTTGACTATTCAGGGGGCTGAAGGCTACACCTTC	CASSLTIQGAEGYTF
.	TRBV3-1/TRBV3-2	TRBJ1-2	.	TGTGCCAGCAGCCTAGGACAGCCTATCTATGGCTACACCTTC	CASSLGQPIYGYTF
.	TRBV5-6	TRBJ1-1	TRBD1	TGTGCCAGCAGCTTGGAAGCGAGGACAGGACCCACTGAAGCTTTCTTT	CASSLEARTGPTEAFF
.	TRBV7-9	TRBJ1-2	.	TGTGCCAGCAGCTACGAGCCTTATGGCTACACCTTC	CASSYEPYGYTF
.	TRBV6-5	TRBJ2-1	.	TGTGCCAGCAGGGACGGGGGGCACGGGTACAATGAGCAGTTCTTC	CASRDGGHGYNEQFF
.	TRBV5-5	TRBJ2-1	.	TGTGCCAGCAGCTCTCTCCCGGGAGCAGGCAATGAGCAGTTCTTC	CASSSLPGAGNEQFF
.	TRBV24-1	TRBJ1-4	TRBD1	TGTGCCACCAGTGATCCCGGGACAGCTAATGAAAAACTGTTTTTT	CATSDPGTANEKLFF
few	TRBV7-6	TRBJ2-4	.	TGTGCCAGCAGCTTAGTGCGGGGACCAGCCAAAAACATTCAGTACTTC	CASSLVRGPAKNIQYF
.	TRBV5-1	TRBJ1-4	TRBD1	TGCGCCAGCAGCCTAGGGACAGAGAGTGAAAAACTGTTTTTT	CASSLGTESEKLFF
.	TRBV27	TRBJ2-1	.	TGTGCCAGCAGTTTAGGGACTCTCAATGAGCAGTTCTTC	CASSLGTLNEQFF
.	TRBV24-1	TRBJ2-5	.	TGTGCCACCAGTGATCTCCTACCCCCAAAAGAGACCCAGTACTTC	CATSDLLPPKETQYF
.	TRBV19	TRBJ2-2	TRBD1	TGTGCCAGTAGTATACAAGGGACAGCGAACACCGGGGAGCTGTTTTTT	CASSIQGTANTGELFF
.	TRBV10-3	TRBJ1-1	.	TGTGCCATCAGTGAGTCCCGCGGGAGGGGGAACACTGAAGCTTTCTTT	CAISESRGRGNTEAFF
.	TRBV24-1	TRBJ2-1	.	TGTGCCACCAGTGATCCGGGACAGCCGGCGGGGGGCTCCTACAATGAGCAGTTCTTC	CATSDPGQPAGGSYNEQFF